Detailed here is one T cell receptor (beta chain). This clonotype was seen many times. Its antigen is unknown. Per-base quality was not reported, and no clone a single base away is much larger than it. These data belong to a study of T cell repertoires in cytomegalovirus infection (dated by TCRdb to about 2019). Study-level background: Because public TCR beta signatures pointed to carriage of CMV infection together with the matching HLA type, the HLA type of each donor mattered for the analysis. Study-level results and caveats: The ex vivo response was dominated by HLA-C-restricted CMV-specific TCR beta clonotypes, and the single most frequent clonotype in two of eight donors was supplied by these HLA-C-restricted clonotypes. In both this cohort and an independent cohort of some 380 donors, the cumulative frequency of public TCR beta family members distinguished carriers of CMV infection plus the relevant HLA type.

Sequencing instrument: Illumina HiSeq 1500. TCRdb ran its own pipeline on the public reads, namely fastp trimming at Q25 and MiXCR clone calling, and kept in-frame beta chains. Rows matching on CDR3 protein sequence are summarized as one entry with the most common DNA and genes. The sample profile shows some 150,000 distinct CDR3 sequences; under 8.5% of them were found once. About 20% of the sample belongs to the ten largest clones. V sheds 4 bases and J sheds 11 bases, leaving 15 bases between their ends. The CDR3, from cysteine to phenylalanine, totals 13 residues. Left in the record is the CDR3 DNA by itself, 39 bases read in frame from the first base. The germline V gene (reference sequence) yields LNHDA for CDR1 and SQIVND for CDR2.

The sequence was obtained from a human donor in good health (CMV status not recorded). Some clones in this sample may be carry-over from other donors' samples. Sequenced material: PBMCs. The chain uses TRBV19 and TRBJ1-5; the D gene is not confidently resolved. The DNA sequence follows: TGTGCCAGTAGTACTCAACCGTCAGCGGCCCAGCATTTT. This encodes CASSTQPSAAQHF.